The clone carrying this T cell receptor beta chain qualifies as large. The antigen is undetermined. In the original processing: Clinicopathological groups differed in CDR3, with these differences serving to build a distant-metastasis classifier for papillary thyroid cancer. Via MiXCR, TCRdb re-called the PCR reads. For this entry, the V and J calls and clone size follow TCRdb and not the study's own pipeline. The data hold about 5,000 clones, with 25% to 30% observed a single time. V was clipped by 3 bases and J by 3 bases, with 7 bases between them. This CDR3 has 13 residues. This record comes from a study of metastatic and nonmetastatic thyroid tumors. Study-level background: The comparison covered peripheral blood and tumor or nodule tissue in malignant and benign thyroid patients.

No patient had received any treatment before thyroid surgery. Regarding the study as a whole: Reportedly, malignant thyroid tumors had significantly higher TCR beta diversity than benign nodules, in blood and tumor.

Sequencing used adjacent normal tissue. The TCR was taken from a female donor with papillary thyroid cancer or a benign thyroid nodule (not recorded which). Some clones in this sample may be carry-over from other donors' samples. The chain carries TRBV12-3 or TRBV12-4 and TRBJ2-3, with D uncertain. For the CDR3, the DNA is TGTGCCAGCAGTTTGATGGGTACAGATACGCAGTATTTT. It codes for CASSLMGTDTQYF.